A single sample gave rise to the 10 T cell receptor beta chains below, sequenced in a study of T cell responses to AZD1222 COVID-19 vaccine. The data were produced by immunoSEQ multiplex PCR, yet TCRdb's version contains in-frame clones alone and is incomplete. The data show around 130,000 clones, 94% seen once. The material sequenced was peripheral blood, taken on day 0 of AZD1222 vaccination. These receptor sequences come from an adult in good health.

The CDR3 region has the DNA TGCAGCGTTCAACGGGACAGGGGAGAGACCCAGTACTTC. Amino acid sequence: CSVQRDRGETQYF. The chain has TRBV29-1 and TRBJ2-5, with 10 bases matching TRBD1. J was trimmed by 4 bases and V by 5 bases; bases with no gene match: 4. The CDR3 is 13 amino acids. From germline, CDR1 is SQVTM and CDR2 ANQGSEA.

CDR3 nucleotides: TGTGCCAGCAGGGGGCAGGGACAAGAAAAACTGTTTTTT. This translates into CASRGQGQEKLFF. The chain couples TRBV6-6 to TRBJ1-4, with TRBD1 as a possible D gene (6 bases). Trimming took 6 bases from V and 8 from J, leaving 13 bases between them. CDR3 length: 13 residues. Germline CDR1 reads MNHNY; CDR2 reads SVGAGI (reference sequence).

V gene TRBV4-1 combines with J gene TRBJ2-5, with 11 bases that match TRBD1. The CDR3 extends over 17 amino acids. The germline CDR1 and CDR2 sequences are MGHRA and YSYEKL. After removal of 1 base from V and 4 bases from J, the junction contained 8 bases not matched to a gene. CDR3 residues: CASSQAPGQGVSETQYF. CDR3 sequence (DNA): TGCGCCAGCAGCCAAGCACCGGGACAGGGGGTGTCAGAGACCCAGTACTTC.

This chain connects TRBV7-6 to TRBJ2-7, with D possibly TRBD1 on 7 matching bases. In germline, CDR1 is SGHVS, CDR2 FNYEAQ. Trimming left V 1 base short and J 3 bases short, with 10 bases between. CDR3 length: 14 residues. CDR3 sequence (DNA): TGTGCCAGCAGCTTAGGACAGGGAGGCTACGAGCAGTACTTC. Its translation: CASSLGQGGYEQYF.

The chain links TRBV9 to TRBJ2-5; 7 nucleotides align to TRBD1. CDR3 size: 15 residues. V lost 4 bases to trimming and J lost 5 bases; unmatched junction nucleotides: 11. From germline, CDR1 is SGDLS and CDR2 YYNGEE. The CDR3 reads CASSIGTASRETQYF. DNA of the CDR3: TGTGCCAGCAGCATCGGGACAGCTAGCAGGGAGACCCAGTACTTC.

This clone was found once. The gene calls are TRBV28 and TRBJ2-3; perhaps TRBD1 as D (6 bases). The germline V gene encodes CDR1 MDHEN and CDR2 SYDVKM. The CDR3 length is 17 residues. Trimming pared 5 bases from V and 0 bases from J, leaving 18 bases between. This CDR3 reads CASSSNSGATSTDTQYF. In nucleotides, the CDR3 is TGTGCCAGCAGTAGCAACTCAGGGGCGACTAGCACAGATACGCAGTATTTT.

The chain links TRBV5-1 to TRBJ1-2; D is unresolved. The CDR3 runs to 14 residues. Germline assignment: CDR1 SGHRS and CDR2 YFSETQ. Trimming pared 4 bases from V and 4 bases from J, leaving 14 bases between. Here the CDR3 DNA reads TGCGCCAGCAGCATACCCGGTGGTAGCTATGGCTACACCTTC. Translated: CASSIPGGSYGYTF.

The chain combines TRBV10-3 with TRBJ2-5; D ambiguous. The CDR3 totals 13 residues. Germline CDR1 ENHRY, CDR2 SYGVKD. V was clipped by 6 bases and J by 4 bases, with 12 bases between them. This chain's CDR3 is CAISMPPRETQYF. The DNA for the CDR3 is TGTGCCATCAGCATGCCCCCTAGAGAGACCCAGTACTTC.

The CDR3 reads CASSPPPPGDYGYTF. CDR3 nucleotides: TGTGCCAGCAGCCCACCTCCCCCAGGGGACTATGGCTACACCTTC. The rearrangement links TRBV6-6 to TRBJ1-2; D might be TRBD1 (6 bases). V dropped 6 bases and J dropped 3 bases, with 17 bases sitting between them. The CDR3 is 15 residues long. CDR1 is MNHNY and CDR2 is SVGAGI in the germline V gene (reference sequence).

This chain links TRBV7-9 with TRBJ2-1; TRBD1 or TRBD2 may be the D gene (5 bases each). The CDR3 has 15 amino acids. Trimming stripped 2 bases from V and 2 bases from J, with 10 bases between. Per the germline V gene, CDR1 is SEHNR and CDR2 is FQNEAQ (reference sequence). The DNA of the CDR3 is TGTGCCAGCAGCTTAATGCAGGGAGCCTACAATGAGCAGTTCTTC. Translated, it gives CASSLMQGAYNEQFF.